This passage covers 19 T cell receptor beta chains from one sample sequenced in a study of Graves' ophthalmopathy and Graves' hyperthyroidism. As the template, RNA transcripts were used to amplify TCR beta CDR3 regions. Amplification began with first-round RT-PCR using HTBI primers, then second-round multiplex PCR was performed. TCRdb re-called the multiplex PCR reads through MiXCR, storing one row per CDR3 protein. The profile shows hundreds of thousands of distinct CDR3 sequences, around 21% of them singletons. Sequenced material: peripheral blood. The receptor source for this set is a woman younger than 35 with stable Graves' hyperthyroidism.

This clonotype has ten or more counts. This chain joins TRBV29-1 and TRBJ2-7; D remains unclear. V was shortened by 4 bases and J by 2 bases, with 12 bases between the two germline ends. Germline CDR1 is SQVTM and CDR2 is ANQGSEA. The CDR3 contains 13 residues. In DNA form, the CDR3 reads TGCAGCGTTGTGGGCACCAACGCCTACGAGCAGTACTTC. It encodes CSVVGTNAYEQYF.

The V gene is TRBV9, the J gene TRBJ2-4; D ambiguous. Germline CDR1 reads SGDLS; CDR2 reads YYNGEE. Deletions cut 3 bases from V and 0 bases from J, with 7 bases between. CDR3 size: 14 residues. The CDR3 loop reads CASSGHGAKNIQYF. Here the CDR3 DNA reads TGTGCCAGCAGCGGCCATGGAGCCAAAAACATTCAGTACTTC.

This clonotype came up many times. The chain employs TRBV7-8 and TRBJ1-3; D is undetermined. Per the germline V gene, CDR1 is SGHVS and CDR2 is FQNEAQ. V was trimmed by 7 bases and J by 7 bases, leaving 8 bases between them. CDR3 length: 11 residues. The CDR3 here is CASTDYNTIYF. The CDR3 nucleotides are TGTGCCAGCACCGATTACAACACCATATATTTT. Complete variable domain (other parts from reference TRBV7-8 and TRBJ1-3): GAGVSQSPRYKVAKRGQDVALRCDPISGHVSLFWYQQALGQGPEFLTYFQNEAQLDKSGLPSDRFFAERPEGSVSTLKIQRTQQEDSAVYLCASTDYNTIYFGEGSWLTVV.

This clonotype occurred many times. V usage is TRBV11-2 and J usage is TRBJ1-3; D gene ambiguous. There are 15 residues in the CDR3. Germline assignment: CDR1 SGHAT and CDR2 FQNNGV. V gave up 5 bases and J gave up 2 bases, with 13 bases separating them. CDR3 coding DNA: TGTGCCAGCAGCCATGGGTTGGGTACTGGAAACACCATATATTTT. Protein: CASSHGLGTGNTIYF.

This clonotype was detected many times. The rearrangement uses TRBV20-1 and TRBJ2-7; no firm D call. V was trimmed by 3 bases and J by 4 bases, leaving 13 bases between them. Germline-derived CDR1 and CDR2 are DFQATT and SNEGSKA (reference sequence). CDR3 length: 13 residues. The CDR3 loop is CSASKSSSYEQYF. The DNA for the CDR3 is TGCAGTGCTAGTAAGTCCTCCTCTTACGAGCAGTACTTC.

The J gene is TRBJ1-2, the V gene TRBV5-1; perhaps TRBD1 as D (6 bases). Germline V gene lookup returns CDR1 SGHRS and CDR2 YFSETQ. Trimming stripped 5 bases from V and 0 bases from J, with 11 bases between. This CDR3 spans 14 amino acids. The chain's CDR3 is CASSEQGTNYGYTF. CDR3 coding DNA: TGCGCCAGCAGTGAACAGGGAACTAACTATGGCTACACCTTC.

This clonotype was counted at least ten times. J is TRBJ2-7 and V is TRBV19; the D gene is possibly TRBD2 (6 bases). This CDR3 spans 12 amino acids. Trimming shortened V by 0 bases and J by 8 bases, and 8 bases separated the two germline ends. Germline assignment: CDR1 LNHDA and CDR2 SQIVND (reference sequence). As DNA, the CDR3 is TGTGCCAGTAGTATAGAGGCGGGAAAGCAGTACTTC. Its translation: CASSIEAGKQYF.

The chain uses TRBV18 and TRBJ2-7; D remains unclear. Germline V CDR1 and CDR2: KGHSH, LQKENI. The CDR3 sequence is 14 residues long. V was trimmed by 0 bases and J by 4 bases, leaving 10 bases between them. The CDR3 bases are TGTGCCAGCTCACCACCCACGGGTGTGTACGAGCAGTACTTC. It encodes CASSPPTGVYEQYF. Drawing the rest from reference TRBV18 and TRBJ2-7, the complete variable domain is NAGVMQNPRHLVRRRGQEARLRCSPMKGHSHVYWYRQLPEEGLKFMVYLQKENIIDESGMPKERFSAEFPKEGPSILRIQQVVRGDSAAYFCASSPPTGVYEQYFGPGTRLTVT.

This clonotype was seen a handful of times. CDR3 protein: CASSPVVGGLNIQYF. CDR3 nucleotides: TGTGCCAGCAGCCCTGTCGTAGGGGGGCTAAACATTCAGTACTTC. V usage is TRBV7-9 and J usage is TRBJ2-4; TRBD1 or TRBD2 may be the D gene (6 bases each). The CDR3 spans 15 residues. The germline CDR1 and CDR2 sequences are SEHNR and FQNEAQ (reference sequence). Trimming removed 5 bases at V and 6 bases at J, with 17 bases between.

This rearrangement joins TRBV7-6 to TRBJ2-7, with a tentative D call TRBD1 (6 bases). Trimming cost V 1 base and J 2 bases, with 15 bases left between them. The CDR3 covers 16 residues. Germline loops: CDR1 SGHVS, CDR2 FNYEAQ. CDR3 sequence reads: CASSLGSRTDAYEQYF. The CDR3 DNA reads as TGTGCCAGCAGCTTAGGTTCCCGGACAGACGCCTACGAGCAGTACTTC.

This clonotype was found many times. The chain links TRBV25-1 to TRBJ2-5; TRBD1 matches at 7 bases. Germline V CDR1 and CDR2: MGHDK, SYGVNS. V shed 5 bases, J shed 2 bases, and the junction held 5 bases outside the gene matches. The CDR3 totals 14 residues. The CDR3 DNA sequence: TGTGCCAGCAGTCCTTGGGGACAGCAAGAGACCCAGTACTTC. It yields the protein CASSPWGQQETQYF.

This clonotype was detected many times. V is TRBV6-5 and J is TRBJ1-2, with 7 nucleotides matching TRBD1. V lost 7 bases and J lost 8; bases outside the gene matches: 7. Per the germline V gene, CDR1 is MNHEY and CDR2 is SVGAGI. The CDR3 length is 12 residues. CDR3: CASTEGQKGYTF. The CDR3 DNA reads TGTGCCAGCACCGAGGGACAGAAAGGCTACACCTTC.

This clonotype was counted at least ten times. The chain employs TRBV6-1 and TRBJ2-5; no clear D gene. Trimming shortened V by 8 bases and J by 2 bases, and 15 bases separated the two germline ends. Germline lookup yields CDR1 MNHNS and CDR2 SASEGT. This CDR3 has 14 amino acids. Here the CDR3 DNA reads TGTGCCAGCGCAGAAAGGCGGCCACAAGAGACCCAGTACTTC. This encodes CASAERRPQETQYF.

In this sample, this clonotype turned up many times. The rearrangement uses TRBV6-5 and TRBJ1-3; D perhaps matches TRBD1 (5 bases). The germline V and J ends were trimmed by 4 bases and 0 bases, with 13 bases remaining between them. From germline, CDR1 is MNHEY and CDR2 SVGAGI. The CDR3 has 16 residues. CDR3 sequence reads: CASSSLDTTSGNTIYF. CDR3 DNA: TGTGCCAGCAGTTCATTGGACACTACCTCTGGAAACACCATATATTTT.

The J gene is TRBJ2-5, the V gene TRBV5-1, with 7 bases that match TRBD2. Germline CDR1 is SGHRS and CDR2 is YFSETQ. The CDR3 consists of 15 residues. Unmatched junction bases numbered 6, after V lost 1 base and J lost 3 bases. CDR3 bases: TGCGCCAGCAGCTTGCTAGGCGGGAGTGAAGAGACCCAGTACTTC. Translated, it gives CASSLLGGSEETQYF.

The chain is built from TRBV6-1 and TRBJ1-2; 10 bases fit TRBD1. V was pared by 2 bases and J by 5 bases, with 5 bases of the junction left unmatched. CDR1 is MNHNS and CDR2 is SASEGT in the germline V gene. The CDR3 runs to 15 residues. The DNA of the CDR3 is TGTGCCAGCAGTGAAATTACGGGACAGGGGTATGGCTACACCTTC. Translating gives CASSEITGQGYGYTF.

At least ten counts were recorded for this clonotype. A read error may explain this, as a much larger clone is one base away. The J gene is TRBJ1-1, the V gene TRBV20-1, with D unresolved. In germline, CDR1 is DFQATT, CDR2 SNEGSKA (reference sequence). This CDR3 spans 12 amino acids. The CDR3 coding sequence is TGCAGTGCTAGGGTGGGGTGGACTGGAGCTTTCTTT. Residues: CSARVGWTGAFF.

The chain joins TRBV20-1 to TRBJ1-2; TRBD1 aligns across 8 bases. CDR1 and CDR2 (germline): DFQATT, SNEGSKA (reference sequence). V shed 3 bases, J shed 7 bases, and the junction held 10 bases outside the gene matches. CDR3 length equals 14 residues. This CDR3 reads CSARDRERVSGYTF. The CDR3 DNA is TGCAGTGCTAGGGACAGGGAGCGGGTCTCTGGCTACACCTTC.

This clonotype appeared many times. CDR3 residues: CASSQDPSGGTNSPLHF. CDR3 nucleotides: TGCGCCAGCAGCCAAGATCCCTCGGGAGGGACTAATTCACCCCTCCACTTT. V gene TRBV4-1 combines with J gene TRBJ1-6, with D tentatively TRBD1 (5 bases). Per the germline V gene, CDR1 is MGHRA and CDR2 is YSYEKL. CDR3 length equals 17 residues. V shed 0 bases and J shed 6 bases, with 15 bases lying between them.